The sequence of this T cell receptor beta chain was determined in a study of cytomegalovirus exposure and HLA in healthy donors. A word on this clone: What it binds is unknown.

Study-level findings and limits: In the analysis, some V segments, TRBV6-2 and TRBV6-3 included, were excluded as indistinguishable. Other equally common chains were less clonally expanded than HLA-associated TCR beta chains, a later analysis showed.

CDR1 SEHNR and CDR2 FQNEAQ come from the germline V gene (reference sequence). Losses at the gene ends were 5 bases for V and 7 bases for J; bases not matched to a gene: 8. CDR3 length: 15 residues. In the PCR, 60 Vbeta and 13 Jbeta primers were used. Sequencing used immunoSEQ multiplex PCR; TCRdb keeps in-frame clones, though not all of them. The listing records about 170,000 clones. What was sequenced was PBMCs. The chain employs TRBV7-9 and TRBJ2-7; 13 nucleotides match TRBD2. The sequence was collected from a woman aged 55-70 years in good health and CMV-seronegative. The CDR3 region has the DNA TGTGCCAGCAGCCCAACTAGCGGGGGGGCGTGGGAGCAGTACTTC. Translation gives CASSPTSGGAWEQYF.